The source of this T cell receptor (beta chain) is a study of blood T cells in healthy people across ages. Findings of the study overall: Strongly correlated with naive T cell percentage was TCR beta diversity. Long-lived donors had more naive CD4+ cells and higher diversity than aged donors. Older age coincided with a roughly linear decline in TCR beta diversity per million T cells.

For this clonotype: Its cognate antigen is unknown.

Primed by a sample-barcoded 5' primer and a J-beta primer mix, a second PCR proceeded for roughly 6 to 12 cycles. TCRdb analysed the 5' RACE reads with MiXCR anew, one entry per CDR3 protein. This table has 1.8 million or so distinct CDR3 sequences, around 40% appearing once. This receptor was obtained from a human donor in good health. The sequencing sample was made of blood.

CDR3: CATSRDYREQYF. CDR3 coding DNA: TGTGCCACCAGCAGAGATTATAGAGAGCAGTACTTC. The chain couples TRBV15 to TRBJ2-5, with D unclear. This CDR3 contains 12 residues. V was shortened by 0 bases and J by 11 bases, with 10 bases between the two germline ends. Germline CDR1 LNHNV, CDR2 YYDKDF (reference sequence). Based on the CDR3 plus reference TRBV15 and TRBJ2-5, the full variable domain is DAMVIQNPRYQVTQFGKPVTLSCSQTLNHNVMYWYQQKSSQAPKLLFHYYDKDFNNEADTPDNFQSRRPNTSFCFLDIRSPGLGDTAMYLCATSRDYREQYFGPGTRLLVL.